These 15 T cell receptor beta chains were all obtained from the same sample, sequenced in a study of identical twins. TCRdb analysed the 5' RACE reads with MiXCR anew, one entry per CDR3 protein. The table records approximately 700,000 distinct CDR3 sequences, approximately 6.1% of them present only once. Sequenced input: naive T cells sorted from blood. The origin of the receptors is a man aged 18 to 30 in good health.

This clonotype appeared a few times. The rearrangement joins TRBV12-3 or TRBV12-4 to TRBJ2-3; 8 positions match TRBD2. Losses at the gene ends were 6 bases for V and 2 bases for J; bases not matched to a gene: 4. The CDR3 length is 14 residues. The CDR3 DNA reads as TGTGCCAGCAGAAGTAGCGGGAACACAGATACGCAGTATTTT. This sequence encodes CASRSSGNTDTQYF.

This clonotype was detected a few times. V and J are TRBV6-2 or TRBV6-3 and TRBJ2-5; possible D gene TRBD2, 6 bases. Germline assignment: CDR1 MNHEY and CDR2 SVGEGT. V shed 4 bases and J shed 2 bases, with 11 bases lying between them. This CDR3 spans 14 amino acids. The CDR3 nucleotides read TGTGCCAGCAGTTTTGCTAGCGTACAAGAGACCCAGTACTTC. It translates to CASSFASVQETQYF.

This clonotype was detected many times. The rearrangement links TRBV5-1 to TRBJ2-1; D is ambiguous. The germline V gene encodes CDR1 SGHRS and CDR2 YFSETQ. The CDR3 runs to 17 residues. Trimming took 5 bases from V and 0 from J, leaving 18 bases between them. For the CDR3, the DNA is TGCGCCAGCAGTTCGAATCTTCGCCTGAGCTCCTACAATGAGCAGTTCTTC. Residues: CASSSNLRLSSYNEQFF.

CDR3 protein: CASSYGQGVNEQFF. In nucleotides, the CDR3 is TGTGCCAGCAGTTACGGGCAGGGGGTAAATGAGCAGTTCTTC. This chain joins TRBV6-2 or TRBV6-3 and TRBJ2-1; TRBD1 aligns across 7 bases. The CDR3 is made up of 14 amino acids. Germline V gene sequence: CDR1 MNHEY, CDR2 SVGEGT. The V and J ends lost 2 bases and 7 bases, in that order; junction bases with no gene match: 5.

This chain joins TRBV13 and TRBJ2-5, with 8 bases that match TRBD1. This CDR3 has 15 amino acids. V was clipped by 3 bases and J by 2 bases; unmatched bases: 5. Germline values: CDR1 PRHDT, CDR2 FYEKMQ (reference sequence). The CDR3 is CASSFYRGTQETQYF. In nucleotides, the CDR3 is TGTGCCAGCAGCTTCTACAGGGGGACTCAAGAGACCCAGTACTTC.

The V and J genes are TRBV4-2 and TRBJ1-5; 10 bases line up with TRBD1. J gave up 2 bases and V 3 bases, and 4 bases lay outside the gene matches. The CDR3 consists of 16 residues. Germline CDR1 is LGHNA and CDR2 is YNFKEQ. CDR3 amino acids: CASSHPGTGGNQPQHF. In DNA form, the CDR3 reads TGTGCCAGCAGCCATCCCGGGACAGGGGGCAATCAGCCCCAGCATTTT.

This clonotype was seen repeatedly, ten times or more. The chain has TRBV7-8 and TRBJ2-1, with 7 positions matching TRBD1. Per germline, CDR1 SGHVS and CDR2 FQNEAQ. The CDR3 is 16 amino acids. J lost 1 base, V lost 4 bases, and 7 bases had no gene match. CDR3 in DNA: TGTGCCAGCAGCTCGCAGGGACAGAGATCCTACAATGAGCAGTTCTTC. Its protein is CASSSQGQRSYNEQFF. Full variable domain (outside the CDR3, taken from reference TRBV7-8 and TRBJ2-1): GAGVSQSPRYKVAKRGQDVALRCDPISGHVSLFWYQQALGQGPEFLTYFQNEAQLDKSGLPSDRFFAERPEGSVSTLKIQRTQQEDSAVYLCASSSQGQRSYNEQFFGPGTRLTVL.

The chain has TRBV12-3 or TRBV12-4 and TRBJ2-1; 10 bases are shared with TRBD1. The CDR3 spans 14 residues. Trimming at V came to 3 bases and at J to 8 bases, leaving 4 bases not matched to a gene. CDR3 protein: CASSFPGTGDEQFF. The CDR3, as DNA: TGTGCCAGCAGTTTCCCCGGGACAGGGGATGAGCAGTTCTTC.

This clonotype has a handful of counts. The V and J genes are TRBV4-2 and TRBJ2-2, with D possibly TRBD1 on 6 matching bases. The CDR3 extends over 16 amino acids. Germline V lookup: CDR1 LGHNA, CDR2 YNFKEQ. Trimming pared 2 bases from V and 1 base from J, leaving 11 bases between. This CDR3 reads CASSQTPGQNTGELFF. The CDR3 region has the DNA TGTGCCAGCAGCCAAACCCCGGGACAGAACACCGGGGAGCTGTTTTTT.

This clonotype has more than one count but fewer than ten. The chain recombines TRBV12-5 with TRBJ2-1; TRBD2 aligns across 10 bases. The CDR3 consists of 18 residues. V lost 0 bases to trimming and J lost 4 bases; unmatched junction nucleotides: 9. Germline CDR1 LGHNT, CDR2 FRNRAP. The CDR3 bases are TGTGCTAGTGGTTTGGTACTCGCCGGGACTAGCGAGTACAATGAGCAGTTCTTC. Protein sequence: CASGLVLAGTSEYNEQFF.

This clonotype was counted many times. The chain carries TRBV9 and TRBJ2-2; D possibly corresponds to TRBD1 (5 bases). CDR3 length: 16 residues. The V end lost 1 base, the J end lost 0 bases, and 10 bases lay between the germline ends. The V gene's germline CDR1 is SGDLS and CDR2 YYNGEE. The CDR3 DNA is TGTGCCAGCAGCGTATTGGCAGGGCCGAACACCGGGGAGCTGTTTTTT. Its translation: CASSVLAGPNTGELFF.

J is TRBJ2-7 and V is TRBV7-2; D is possibly TRBD2 (6 bases). Germline V CDR1 and CDR2: SGHTA, FQGNSA. Trimming took 4 bases from V and 0 from J, leaving 10 bases between them. The CDR3 totals 14 residues. This CDR3 is CASSWTTPSYEQYF. DNA of the CDR3: TGTGCCAGCAGCTGGACTACACCCTCCTACGAGCAGTACTTC.

Only a few counts were recorded for this clonotype. The rearrangement joins TRBV7-9 to TRBJ2-7; 10 bases align to TRBD1. V lost 2 bases to trimming and J lost 3 bases; unmatched junction nucleotides: 7. CDR1 SEHNR and CDR2 FQNEAQ come from the germline V gene (reference sequence). This CDR3 has 16 residues. The CDR3 reads CASSLSGQGEDYEQYF. For the CDR3, the DNA is TGTGCCAGCAGCTTATCCGGACAGGGGGAAGACTACGAGCAGTACTTC.

Many counts were recorded for this clonotype. The V and J genes are TRBV27 and TRBJ2-7; TRBD2 matches at 8 bases. The CDR3 totals 11 residues. Germline V gene lookup returns CDR1 MNHEY and CDR2 SMNVEV (reference sequence). With 8 bases clipped from V and 6 bases from J, the junction kept 3 bases outside the gene matches. Here the CDR3 reads CASRGGVEQYF. CDR3 DNA: TGTGCCAGCCGGGGGGGTGTCGAGCAGTACTTC.

This clonotype has ten or more counts. The chain is built from TRBV10-3 and TRBJ1-6; TRBD1 is a possible D gene (6 bases). This CDR3 is built from 15 residues. CDR1 and CDR2 from the germline V gene are ENHRY and SYGVKD. Trimming cost V 0 bases and J 10 bases, with 13 bases left between them. The CDR3, as DNA: TGTGCCATCAGTGAGTCTCAGGGGAAGGACTCACCCCTCCACTTT. It specifies CAISESQGKDSPLHF.